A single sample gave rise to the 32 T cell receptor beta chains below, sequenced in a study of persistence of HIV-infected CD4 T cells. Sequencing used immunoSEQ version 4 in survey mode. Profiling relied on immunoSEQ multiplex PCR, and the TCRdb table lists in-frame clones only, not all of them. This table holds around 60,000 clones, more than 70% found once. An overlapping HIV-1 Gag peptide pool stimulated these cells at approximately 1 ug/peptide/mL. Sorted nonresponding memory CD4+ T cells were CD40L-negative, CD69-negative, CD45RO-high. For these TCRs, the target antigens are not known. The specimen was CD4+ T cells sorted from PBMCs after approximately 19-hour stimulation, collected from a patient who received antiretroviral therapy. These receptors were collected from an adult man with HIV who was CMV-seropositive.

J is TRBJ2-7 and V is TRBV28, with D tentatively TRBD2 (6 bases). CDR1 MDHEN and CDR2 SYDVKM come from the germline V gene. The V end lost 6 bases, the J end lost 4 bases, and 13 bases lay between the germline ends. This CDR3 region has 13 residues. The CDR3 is CASRIAGRYEQYF. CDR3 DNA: TGTGCCAGCAGGATCGCGGGGCGGTACGAGCAGTACTTC.

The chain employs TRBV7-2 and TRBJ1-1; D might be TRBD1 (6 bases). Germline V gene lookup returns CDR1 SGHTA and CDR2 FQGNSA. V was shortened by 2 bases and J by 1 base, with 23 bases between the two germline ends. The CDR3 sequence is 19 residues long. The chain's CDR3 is CASSLSGGGGGRRNTEAFF. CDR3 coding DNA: TGTGCCAGCAGCTTATCGGGTGGAGGGGGGGGACGGAGGAACACTGAAGCTTTCTTT.

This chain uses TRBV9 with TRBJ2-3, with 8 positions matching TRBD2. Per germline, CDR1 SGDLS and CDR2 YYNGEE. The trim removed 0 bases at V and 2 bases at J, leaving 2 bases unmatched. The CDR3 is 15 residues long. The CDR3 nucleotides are TGTGCCAGCAGCGTAGGCGGGGGGAACACAGATACGCAGTATTTT. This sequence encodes CASSVGGGNTDTQYF.

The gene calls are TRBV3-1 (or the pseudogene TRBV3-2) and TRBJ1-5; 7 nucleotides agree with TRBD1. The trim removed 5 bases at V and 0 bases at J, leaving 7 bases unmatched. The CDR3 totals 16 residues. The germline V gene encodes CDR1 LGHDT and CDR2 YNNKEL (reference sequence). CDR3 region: CASSSLAGGSNQPQHF. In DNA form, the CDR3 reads TGTGCCAGCAGCTCCCTCGCAGGGGGTAGCAATCAGCCCCAGCATTTT.

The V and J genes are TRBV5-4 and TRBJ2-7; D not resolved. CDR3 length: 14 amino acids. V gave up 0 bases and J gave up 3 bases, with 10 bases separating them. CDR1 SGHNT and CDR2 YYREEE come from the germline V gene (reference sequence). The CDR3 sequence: CASSLDGRHYEQYF. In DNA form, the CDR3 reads TGTGCCAGCAGCTTGGATGGGCGCCACTACGAGCAGTACTTC. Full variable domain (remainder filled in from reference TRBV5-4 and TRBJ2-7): ETGVTQSPTHLIKTRGQQVTLRCSSQSGHNTVSWYQQALGQGPQFIFQYYREEENGRGNFPPRFSGLQFPNYSSELNVNALELDDSALYLCASSLDGRHYEQYFGPGTRLTVT.

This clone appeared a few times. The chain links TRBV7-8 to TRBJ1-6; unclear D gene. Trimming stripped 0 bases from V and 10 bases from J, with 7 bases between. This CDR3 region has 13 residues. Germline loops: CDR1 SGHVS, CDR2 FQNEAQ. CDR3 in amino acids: CASSLASISPLHF. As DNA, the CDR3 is TGTGCCAGCAGCTTAGCGAGTATATCACCCCTCCACTTT.

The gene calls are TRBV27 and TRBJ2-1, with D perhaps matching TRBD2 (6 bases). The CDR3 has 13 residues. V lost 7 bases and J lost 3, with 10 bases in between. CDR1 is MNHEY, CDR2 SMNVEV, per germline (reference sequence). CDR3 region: CASKNSGYNEQFF. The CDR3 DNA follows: TGTGCCAGCAAAAATAGCGGCTACAATGAGCAGTTCTTC.

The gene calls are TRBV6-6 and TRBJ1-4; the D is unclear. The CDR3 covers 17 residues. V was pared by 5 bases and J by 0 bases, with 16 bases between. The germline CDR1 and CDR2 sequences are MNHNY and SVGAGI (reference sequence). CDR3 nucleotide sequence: TGTGCCAGCAGTCTGCGGGTGCAGCCTGCAACTAATGAAAAACTGTTTTTT. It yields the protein CASSLRVQPATNEKLFF.

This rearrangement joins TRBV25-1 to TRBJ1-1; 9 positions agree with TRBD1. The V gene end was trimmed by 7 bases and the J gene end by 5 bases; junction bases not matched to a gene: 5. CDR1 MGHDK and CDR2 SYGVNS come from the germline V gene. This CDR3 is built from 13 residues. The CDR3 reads CASIGQGRTEAFF. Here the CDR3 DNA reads TGTGCCAGCATAGGACAGGGGAGGACTGAAGCTTTCTTT.

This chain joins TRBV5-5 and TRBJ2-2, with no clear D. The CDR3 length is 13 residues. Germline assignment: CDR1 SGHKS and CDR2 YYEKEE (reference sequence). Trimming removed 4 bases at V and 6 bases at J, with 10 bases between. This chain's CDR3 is CASSAMIAGELFF. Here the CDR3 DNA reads TGTGCCAGCAGCGCCATGATCGCCGGGGAGCTGTTTTTT.

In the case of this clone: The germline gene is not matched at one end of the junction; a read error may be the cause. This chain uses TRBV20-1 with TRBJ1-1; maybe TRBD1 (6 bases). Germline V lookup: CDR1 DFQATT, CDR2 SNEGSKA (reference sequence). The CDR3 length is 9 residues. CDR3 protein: CSAIQGIGF. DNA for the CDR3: TGCAGTGCCATCCAGGGGATTGGATTT.

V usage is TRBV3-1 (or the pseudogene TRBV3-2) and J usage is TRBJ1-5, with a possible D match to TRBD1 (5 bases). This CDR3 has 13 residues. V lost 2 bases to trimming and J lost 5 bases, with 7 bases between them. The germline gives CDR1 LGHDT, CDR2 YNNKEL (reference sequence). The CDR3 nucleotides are TGTGCCAGCAGCCAATTAGGGGATCAGCCCCAGCATTTT. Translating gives CASSQLGDQPQHF.

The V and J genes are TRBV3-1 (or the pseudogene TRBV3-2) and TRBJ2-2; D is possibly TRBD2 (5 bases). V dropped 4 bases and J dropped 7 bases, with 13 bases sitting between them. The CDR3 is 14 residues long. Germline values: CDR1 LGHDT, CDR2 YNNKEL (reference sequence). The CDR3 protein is CASSPGSRGGELFF. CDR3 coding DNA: TGTGCCAGCAGCCCGGGATCCCGTGGCGGGGAGCTGTTTTTT.

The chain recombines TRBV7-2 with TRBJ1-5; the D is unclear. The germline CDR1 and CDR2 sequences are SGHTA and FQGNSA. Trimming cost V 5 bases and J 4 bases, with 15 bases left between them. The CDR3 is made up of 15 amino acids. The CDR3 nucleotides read TGTGCCAGCAGCCTCAGCGTGACGGCAAATCAGCCCCAGCATTTT. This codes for CASSLSVTANQPQHF.

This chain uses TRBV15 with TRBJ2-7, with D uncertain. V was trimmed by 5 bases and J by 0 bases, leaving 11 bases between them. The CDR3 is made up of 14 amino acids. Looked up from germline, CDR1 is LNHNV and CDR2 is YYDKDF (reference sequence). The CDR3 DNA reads TGTGCCACCAGCGGCATCCAGAGCTCCTACGAGCAGTACTTC. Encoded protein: CATSGIQSSYEQYF. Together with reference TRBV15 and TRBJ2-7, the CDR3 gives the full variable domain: DAMVIQNPRYQVTQFGKPVTLSCSQTLNHNVMYWYQQKSSQAPKLLFHYYDKDFNNEADTPDNFQSRRPNTSFCFLDIRSPGLGDTAMYLCATSGIQSSYEQYFGPGTRLTVT.

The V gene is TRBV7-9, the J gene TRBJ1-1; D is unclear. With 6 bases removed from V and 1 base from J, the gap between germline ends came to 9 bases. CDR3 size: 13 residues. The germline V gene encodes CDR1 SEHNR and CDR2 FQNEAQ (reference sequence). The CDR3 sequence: CASSSRQNTEAFF. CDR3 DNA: TGTGCCAGCAGTTCTAGACAGAACACTGAAGCTTTCTTT.

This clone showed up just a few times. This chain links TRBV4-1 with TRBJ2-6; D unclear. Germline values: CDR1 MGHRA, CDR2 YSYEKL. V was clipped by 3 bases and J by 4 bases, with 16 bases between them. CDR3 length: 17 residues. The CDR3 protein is CASSHPSSAPGANVLTF. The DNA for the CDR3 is TGCGCCAGCAGCCATCCGTCCTCTGCTCCAGGGGCCAACGTCCTGACTTTC.

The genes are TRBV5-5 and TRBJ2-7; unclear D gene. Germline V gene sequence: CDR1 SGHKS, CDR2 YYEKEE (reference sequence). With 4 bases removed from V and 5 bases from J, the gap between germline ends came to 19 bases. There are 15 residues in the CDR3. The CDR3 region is CASSRRRESMDEQYF. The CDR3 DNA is TGTGCCAGCAGCCGCCGAAGGGAAAGTATGGACGAGCAGTACTTC.

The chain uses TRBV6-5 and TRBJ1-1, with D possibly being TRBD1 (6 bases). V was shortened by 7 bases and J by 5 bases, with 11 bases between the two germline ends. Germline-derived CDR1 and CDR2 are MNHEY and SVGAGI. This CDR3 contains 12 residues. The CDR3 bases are TGTGCCAGCAACAGGGTATCGACTGAAGCTTTCTTT. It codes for CASNRVSTEAFF.

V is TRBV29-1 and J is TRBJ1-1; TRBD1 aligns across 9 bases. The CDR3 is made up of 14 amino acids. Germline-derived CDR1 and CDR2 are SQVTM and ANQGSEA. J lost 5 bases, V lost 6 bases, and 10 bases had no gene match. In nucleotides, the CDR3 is TGCAGCGTGGGAGCTCGGGACAGGGAAACTGAAGCTTTCTTT. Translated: CSVGARDRETEAFF. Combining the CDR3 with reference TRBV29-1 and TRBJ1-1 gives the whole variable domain SAVISQKPSRDICQRGTSLTIQCQVDSQVTMMFWYRQQPGQSLTLIATANQGSEATYESGFVIDKFPISRPNLTFSTLTVSNMSPEDSSIYLCSVGARDRETEAFFGQGTRLTVV.

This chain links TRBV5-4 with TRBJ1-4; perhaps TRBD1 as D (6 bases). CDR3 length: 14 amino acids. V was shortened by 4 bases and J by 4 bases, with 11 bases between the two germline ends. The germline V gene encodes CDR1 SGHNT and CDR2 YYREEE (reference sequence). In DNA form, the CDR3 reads TGTGCCAGCAGCGCACAGGGATTTAATGAAAAACTGTTTTTT. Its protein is CASSAQGFNEKLFF.

This CDR3 is CASSVGTGVFNEQYF. DNA of the CDR3: TGTGCCAGCAGCGTGGGGACAGGGGTGTTCAACGAGCAGTACTTC. This chain links TRBV9 with TRBJ2-7; 10 nucleotides match TRBD1. Trimming removed 2 bases from V and 5 bases from J; junction bases left unmatched: 7. The germline gives CDR1 SGDLS, CDR2 YYNGEE. The CDR3 consists of 15 residues.

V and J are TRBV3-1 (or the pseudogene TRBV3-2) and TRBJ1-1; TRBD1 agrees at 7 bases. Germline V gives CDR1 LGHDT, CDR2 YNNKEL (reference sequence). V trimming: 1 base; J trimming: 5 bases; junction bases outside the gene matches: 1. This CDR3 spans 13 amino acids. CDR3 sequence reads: CASSQAGGTEAFF. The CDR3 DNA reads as TGTGCCAGCAGCCAAGCAGGGGGTACTGAAGCTTTCTTT.

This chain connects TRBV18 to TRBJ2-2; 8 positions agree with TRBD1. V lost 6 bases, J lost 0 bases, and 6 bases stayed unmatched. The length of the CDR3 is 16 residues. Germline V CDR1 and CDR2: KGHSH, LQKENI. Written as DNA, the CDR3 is TGTGCCAGCTCGCGAAGACAGGGGACGAACACCGGGGAGCTGTTTTTT. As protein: CASSRRQGTNTGELFF.

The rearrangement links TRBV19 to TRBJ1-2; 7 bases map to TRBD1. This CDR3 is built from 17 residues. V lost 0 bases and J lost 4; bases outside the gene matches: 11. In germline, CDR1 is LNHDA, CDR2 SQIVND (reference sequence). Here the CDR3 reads CASSIDARGAGVYGYTF. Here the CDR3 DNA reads TGTGCCAGTAGTATAGACGCCAGGGGGGCGGGAGTCTATGGCTACACCTTC.

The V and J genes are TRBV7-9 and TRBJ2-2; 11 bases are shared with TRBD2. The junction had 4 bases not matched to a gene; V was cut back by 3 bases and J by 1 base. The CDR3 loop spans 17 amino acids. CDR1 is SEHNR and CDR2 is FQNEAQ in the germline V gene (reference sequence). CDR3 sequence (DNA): TGTGCCAGCAGCTTGCTAGCGGGGGGCTTGAACACCGGGGAGCTGTTTTTT. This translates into CASSLLAGGLNTGELFF.

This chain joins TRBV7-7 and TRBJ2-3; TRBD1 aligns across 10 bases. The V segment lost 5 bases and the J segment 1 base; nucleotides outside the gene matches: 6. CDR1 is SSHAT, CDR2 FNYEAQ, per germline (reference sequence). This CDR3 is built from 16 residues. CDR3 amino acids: CASSPSGQGGTDTQYF. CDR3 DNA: TGTGCCAGCAGCCCAAGCGGACAGGGGGGCACAGATACGCAGTATTTT. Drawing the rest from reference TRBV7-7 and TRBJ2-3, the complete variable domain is GAGVSQSPRYKVTKRGQDVTLRCDPISSHATLYWYQQALGQGPEFLTYFNYEAQPDKSGLPSDRFSAERPEGSISTLTIQRTEQRDSAMYRCASSPSGQGGTDTQYFGPGTRLTVL.

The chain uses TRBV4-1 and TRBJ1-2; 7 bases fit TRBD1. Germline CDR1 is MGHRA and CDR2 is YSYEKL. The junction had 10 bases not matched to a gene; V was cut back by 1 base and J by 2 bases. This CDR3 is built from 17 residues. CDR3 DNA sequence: TGCGCCAGCAGCCAAGGGGCGGGGATCAGGGGGAACTATGGCTACACCTTC. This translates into CASSQGAGIRGNYGYTF.

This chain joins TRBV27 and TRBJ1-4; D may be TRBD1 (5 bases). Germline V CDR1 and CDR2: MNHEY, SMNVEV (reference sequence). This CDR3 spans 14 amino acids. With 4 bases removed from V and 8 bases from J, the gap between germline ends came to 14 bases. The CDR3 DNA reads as TGTGCCAGCAGTTCCCGGAGGGGAGGAGAAAAACTGTTTTTT. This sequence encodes CASSSRRGGEKLFF.

This CDR3 is CASSHRQSTDTQYF. The CDR3, as DNA: TGTGCCAGTAGTCATCGGCAGTCCACAGATACGCAGTATTTT. The chain carries TRBV19 and TRBJ2-3; D remains unclear. The V end was cut by 5 bases, the J end by 2 bases, with 11 bases between. This CDR3 comprises 14 residues. Germline V CDR1 and CDR2: LNHDA, SQIVND (reference sequence).

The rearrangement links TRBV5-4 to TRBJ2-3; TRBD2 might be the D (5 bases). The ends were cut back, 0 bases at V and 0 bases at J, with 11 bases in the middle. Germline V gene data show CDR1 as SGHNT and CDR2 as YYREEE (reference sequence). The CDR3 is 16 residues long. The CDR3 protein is CASSLAGRASTDTQYF. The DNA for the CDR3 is TGTGCCAGCAGCTTGGCCGGGCGGGCTAGCACAGATACGCAGTATTTT.

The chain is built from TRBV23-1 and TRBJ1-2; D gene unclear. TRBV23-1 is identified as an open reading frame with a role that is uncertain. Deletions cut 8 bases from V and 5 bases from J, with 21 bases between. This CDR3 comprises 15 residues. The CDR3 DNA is TGCGCCAGCTGTATGAGGAGAAGGAGCCGATATGGCTACACCTTC. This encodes CASCMRRRSRYGYTF.